This TCR beta chain was sequenced in a study of human T cells and chemical hapten exposure. In the study overall: The study enrolled mostly female patients with alopecia areata, totalis or universalis. TCR yields differed between samples (mainly from small differences in pooled library volume). Study results and caveats: Those TCRs sitting above 1 in 1000 frequency stayed the same with DPC sensitization.

The time point was: patch test 2, 6 weeks after DPC sensitization. Noted treatment: therapeutic diphenylcyclopropenone sensitization with weekly scalp DPC. RNA extraction used unfractionated whole blood as the source of total RNA. TCRdb re-called the RACE reads through MiXCR, storing one row per CDR3 protein. In the table there are tens of thousands of distinct CDR3 sequences, 9.5% to 12% of which are singletons. This clonotype was seen more than once but under ten times. Its antigen is currently unknown. V shed 6 bases, J shed 0 bases, and the junction held 8 bases outside the gene matches. Germline V gene lookup returns CDR1 MDHEN and CDR2 SYDVKM. The CDR3 consists of 17 residues.

The chain uses TRBV28 and TRBJ1-5; 10 bases agree with TRBD1. Source: whole blood, taken in connection with sensitization to the hapten diphenylcyclopropenone (DPC). The sequence came from a man aged 35 to 55 with alopecia areata. Some clones in this sample may be carry-over from other donors' samples. In DNA, the CDR3 is TGTGCCAGCAGGTTGGACAGGGGGGAACATAGCAATCAGCCCCAGCATTTT. This translates into CASRLDRGEHSNQPQHF.